The 6 T cell receptor beta chains below come from one sample, sequenced in a study of blood T cell repertoires in COVID-19. Assay: immunoSEQ multiplex PCR; the TCRdb copy retains only in-frame clones and omits some. Counted here are under 300,000 clones, around nine tenths occurring once; the ten biggest clones make up roughly 2.2%. Sample: peripheral blood. The receptor source for this set is a man aged 45-65 years with acute or convalescent COVID-19.

V usage is TRBV7-9 and J usage is TRBJ2-2, with D perhaps TRBD2 (6 bases). In germline, CDR1 is SEHNR, CDR2 FQNEAQ (reference sequence). The V end lost 5 bases, the J end lost 7 bases, and 14 bases lay between the germline ends. The CDR3 extends over 14 amino acids. The CDR3 loop is CASSDGGFGGELFF. The CDR3 DNA follows: TGTGCCAGCAGCGATGGGGGGTTTGGCGGGGAGCTGTTTTTT.

V gene TRBV3-1 (or the pseudogene TRBV3-2) combines with J gene TRBJ2-7; 11 bases match TRBD2. The trim removed 6 bases at V and 1 base at J, leaving 5 bases unmatched. The CDR3 runs 15 residues. Germline CDR1 LGHDT, CDR2 YNNKEL (reference sequence). This chain's CDR3 is CASSPLAGGSYEQYF. The DNA of the CDR3 is TGTGCCAGCAGTCCTCTAGCGGGGGGTTCCTACGAGCAGTACTTC.

The CDR3: CASSIVWAGEETQYF. The DNA of the CDR3 is TGTGCCAGTAGTATAGTGTGGGCGGGAGAAGAGACCCAGTACTTC. The chain employs TRBV19 and TRBJ2-5, with 7 bases that match TRBD2. Germline V lookup: CDR1 LNHDA, CDR2 SQIVND (reference sequence). This CDR3 is built from 15 residues. Germline trimming cut 1 base from V and 3 bases from J; bases unmatched to any gene: 5. The full variable domain, in which reference TRBV19 and TRBJ2-5 provide the parts outside the CDR3, is DGGITQSPKYLFRKEGQNVTLSCEQNLNHDAMYWYRQDPGQGLRLIYYSQIVNDFQKGDIAEGYSVSREKKESFPLTVTSAQKNPTAFYLCASSIVWAGEETQYFGPGTRLLVL.

The rearrangement uses TRBV7-2 and TRBJ1-3, with D perhaps matching TRBD1 (5 bases). CDR3 length equals 15 residues. Trimming took 1 base from V and 2 from J, leaving 9 bases between them. Germline V gene data show CDR1 as SGHTA and CDR2 as FQGNSA. CDR3 loop: CASSLGTGAGNTIYF. DNA of the CDR3: TGTGCCAGCAGCTTAGGAACGGGGGCTGGAAACACCATATATTTT.

The V and J genes are TRBV11-3 and TRBJ2-5, with 8 bases identical to TRBD2. J gave up 10 bases and V 5 bases, and 9 bases lay outside the gene matches. CDR3 length: 13 residues. Germline values: CDR1 SGHNT, CDR2 YENEEA. The CDR3 DNA follows: TGTGCCAGCAGCCGCGGGGGTAGCGGGGACCAGTACTTC. It specifies CASSRGGSGDQYF.

This chain uses TRBV19 with TRBJ1-6; 9 bases are shared with TRBD1. V lost 3 bases and J lost 6; bases outside the gene matches: 0. The germline V gene has CDR1 LNHDA and CDR2 SQIVND (reference sequence). The CDR3 extends over 14 amino acids. CDR3: CASSMGQGNSPLHF. CDR3 nucleotides: TGTGCCAGTAGTATGGGACAGGGTAATTCACCCCTCCACTTT.